Included here is one TCR beta chain sequence, with context. Under the authors' procedure: Reference gene primer amplification yielded estimated nucleated cell counts. TCRdb's copy holds only in-frame clones and misses some; the assay was immunoSEQ multiplex PCR. D and trimming come from the DNA, and the V and J calls and clone size come from that table. Found here are about half a million clones, 80% to 90% of them singletons; the top ten hold about 3.2%. The data belong to a study of blood T cell repertoires in COVID-19. On the study more broadly: The United States, Italy and Spain were the sources of the acute and convalescent COVID-19 samples. Sources were T cells, B-cell-depleted T cells, or PBMCs; the material itself was cDNA or gDNA.

V gave up 8 bases and J gave up 3 bases; unmatched junction bases: 6. This CDR3 is built from 15 residues. Germline V lookup: CDR1 MDHEN, CDR2 SYDVKM. This chain uses TRBV28 with TRBJ1-4, with 10 bases lining up with TRBD1. This clonotype was sampled from a human donor in a cohort sampled during active COVID-19. Sequenced input: peripheral blood. The CDR3 nucleotides are TGTGCCAGCCTGGGACAGGGGACCGCTAATGAAAAACTGTTTTTT. It encodes CASLGQGTANEKLFF. Full variable domain (remainder filled in from reference TRBV28 and TRBJ1-4): DVKVTQSSRYLVKRTGEKVFLECVQDMDHENMFWYRQDPGLGLRLIYFSYDVKMKEKGDIPEGYSVSREKKERFSLILESASTNQTSMYLCASLGQGTANEKLFFGSGTQLSVL.